This T cell receptor (beta chain) came from a study of spatial heterogeneity in lung cancer. Background on the study: The average appearance count of each unique TCR and UMI combination in raw reads was more than 9.5.

V was cut by 3 bases and J by 4 bases, with 6 bases left in between. CDR1 MNHEY and CDR2 SVGEGT come from the germline V gene. The CDR3 length is 12 residues. This clonotype was seen at least ten times. TCR cDNA molecules were tagged individually, and each one carried a unique molecular identifier. TCRdb fed the 5' RACE reads into MiXCR, producing one record per CDR3 protein. Among 20,000 to 25,000 distinct CDR3 sequences listed, approximately 5.8% were seen once. The time point here: sample taken at primary tumor resection. The donors comprised about 70 untreated early-stage non-small cell lung cancer patients. Sequencing covered unsorted whole RNA taken from tumor, nontumor lung or frozen PBMC.

V is TRBV6-2 or TRBV6-3 and J is TRBJ1-1, with D unresolved. The sample here was PBMCs, taken at surgery. The receptor's source is a male donor with early-stage non-small cell lung cancer. The CDR3, as DNA: TGTGCCAGCAGTTATAGGGTCACTGAAGCTTTCTTT. This encodes CASSYRVTEAFF.